These T cell receptor beta chains were read from a single sample in a study of T cell repertoires in cytomegalovirus infection. TCRdb re-called the reads through MiXCR, storing one row per CDR3 protein. The profile shows about half a million distinct CDR3 sequences, more than 40% of them singletons. These receptors' antigens are unknown. The source material was cultured PBMCs, sampled from culture after CMV antigen stimulation. These receptors originate from a human donor in good health (CMV status not recorded). Some clones in this sample may be carry-over from other donors' samples. Each CDR3 is given with its conserved first and last residue. Only part of the rows carry a size: once, few, many, or a class if the clone is expanded.

CDR3,V,J,size
CASSPGQGLVYGYTF,TRBV19,TRBJ1-2,-
CASSWTRAGETQYF,TRBV7-2,TRBJ2-5,-
CASSLRLGLAGGHEQFF,TRBV12-3/TRBV12-4,TRBJ2-1,few
CASSLRTGTNSPLHF,TRBV7-8,TRBJ1-6,few
CAISGGQETQYF,TRBV10-3,TRBJ2-5,-
CASSGQSESHEQYF,TRBV7-2,TRBJ2-7,-
CASSFRGWNSPLHF,TRBV5-6,TRBJ1-6,-
CASSLRLWGQEETQYF,TRBV7-2,TRBJ2-5,-
CASSSLREGIDEQFF,TRBV7-6,TRBJ2-1,-
CASSLTQGAVQPQHF,TRBV4-1,TRBJ1-5,few
CASSVDREAYNSPLHF,TRBV7-2,TRBJ1-6,many
CASSTGAGRTEAFF,TRBV12-3/TRBV12-4,TRBJ1-1,-
CASRRPGDGGYEQYF,TRBV6-2/TRBV6-3,TRBJ2-7,-
CATAQQGTDGTQYF,TRBV6-1,TRBJ2-3,few
CASRGTSYEQYF,TRBV7-9,TRBJ2-7,-
CASSPLTSGVQETQYF,TRBV4-1,TRBJ2-5,once
CASSLFGGGERGNEQFF,TRBV7-6,TRBJ2-1,-
CASSPTGQREGYTF,TRBV7-2,TRBJ1-2,-
CASSFSTGTYNEQFF,TRBV7-2,TRBJ2-1,-
CASSEVDPRAGKLFF,TRBV6-1,TRBJ1-4,-
CASSSTGWDTEAFF,TRBV7-2,TRBJ1-1,few
CSAKLAAGADTQYF,TRBV20-1,TRBJ2-3,-
CASKLEGPGEKLFF,TRBV6-1,TRBJ1-4,-